These T cell receptor beta chains were read from a single sample in a study of cytomegalovirus exposure and HLA in healthy donors. Data came from immunoSEQ multiplex PCR; TCRdb stores just in-frame clones and leaves some out. Of 150,000 to 200,000 clones listed, roughly 80% are singletons. Specimen: PBMCs. The source is a woman aged 25 to 39 in good health and CMV-seropositive. Both conserved end residues are part of each CDR3. The order of the fields is clone size, J gene, V gene, D gene, CDR3 protein, CDR3 DNA. The D gene is left open where the match is weak. Part of the rows lack a size; the others show once, few, many or a class for expanded clones.

size: -; J: TRBJ2-5; V: TRBV4-3; D: TRBD2; CDR3: CASSPRLGREAQYF; DNA: TGCGCCAGCAGCCCCCGACTGGGACGGGAGGCCCAGTACTTC
size: -; J: TRBJ1-1; V: TRBV30; D: TRBD1; CDR3: CAWTPGQDTEAFF; DNA: TGTGCCTGGACTCCGGGACAGGACACTGAAGCTTTCTTT
size: -; J: TRBJ1-5; V: TRBV19; D: -; CDR3: CASLGDRRSQPQHF; DNA: TGTGCCAGCCTAGGCGACCGGCGAAGTCAGCCCCAGCATTTT
size: -; J: TRBJ1-4; V: TRBV5-1; D: TRBD1; CDR3: CASSLGQGGGGEKLFF; DNA: TGCGCCAGCAGCTTGGGGCAGGGGGGAGGAGGTGAAAAACTGTTTTTT
size: few; J: TRBJ1-6; V: TRBV27; D: -; CDR3: CASSSTHSSYNSPLHF; DNA: TGTGCCAGCAGTTCGACACATAGCTCCTATAATTCACCCCTCCACTTT
size: -; J: TRBJ2-3; V: TRBV15; D: TRBD2; CDR3: CATRRLAGGWTDTQYF; DNA: TGTGCCACCAGGCGACTAGCGGGGGGTTGGACAGATACGCAGTATTTT
size: -; J: TRBJ1-4; V: TRBV12-2; D: -; CDR3: CASRLGPPATNEKLFF; DNA: TGTGCAAGTCGCTTAGGTCCCCCAGCAACTAATGAAAAACTGTTTTTT
size: -; J: TRBJ1-4; V: TRBV4-2; D: -; CDR3: CASSQELGAPHEKLFF; DNA: TGTGCCAGCAGCCAAGAATTGGGGGCCCCTCATGAAAAACTGTTTTTT
size: -; J: TRBJ2-7; V: TRBV6-5; D: TRBD1; CDR3: CAGTTGKVETYEQYF; DNA: TGTGCCGGGACGACAGGGAAGGTAGAGACCTACGAGCAGTACTTC
size: -; J: TRBJ1-1; V: TRBV7-6; D: -; CDR3: CASSLTSRGSTEAFF; DNA: TGTGCCAGCAGCTTAACCTCCAGGGGTAGCACTGAAGCTTTCTTT
size: many; J: TRBJ2-7; V: TRBV29-1; D: TRBD1; CDR3: CSAWDRGAYEQYF; DNA: TGCAGCGCCTGGGACAGGGGAGCCTACGAGCAGTACTTC
size: -; J: TRBJ2-3; V: TRBV9; D: -; CDR3: CASSVVGLTTDTQYF; DNA: TGTGCCAGCAGCGTAGTCGGACTTACCACAGATACGCAGTATTTT
size: -; J: TRBJ1-4; V: TRBV6-5; D: -; CDR3: CASSYSGGSDEKLFF; DNA: TGTGCCAGCAGTTACTCGGGGGGATCCGATGAAAAACTGTTTTTT
size: -; J: TRBJ2-5; V: TRBV18; D: TRBD1; CDR3: CASSPRGKETQYF; DNA: TGTGCCAGCTCACCCAGGGGGAAAGAGACCCAGTACTTC
size: -; J: TRBJ2-7; V: TRBV4-2; D: TRBD1; CDR3: CASSPTGGRDEQYF; DNA: TGTGCCAGCAGCCCGACAGGGGGAAGAGACGAGCAGTACTTC
size: -; J: TRBJ1-1; V: TRBV7-2; D: -; CDR3: CASSLAGVNTEAFF; DNA: TGTGCCAGCAGCTTGGCAGGGGTGAACACTGAAGCTTTCTTT
size: -; J: TRBJ2-2; V: TRBV5-1; D: -; CDR3: CASSLVERNTGELFF; DNA: TGCGCCAGCAGCTTGGTCGAGCGGAACACCGGGGAGCTGTTTTTT
size: once; J: TRBJ1-6; V: TRBV5-5; D: -; CDR3: CASTGGGSSYNSPLHF; DNA: TGTGCCAGCACGGGTGGGGGCAGCTCCTATAATTCACCCCTCCACTTT
size: -; J: TRBJ1-6; V: TRBV7-9; D: -; CDR3: CASSLMTERNSPLHF; DNA: TGTGCCAGCAGCTTAATGACAGAGAGAAATTCACCCCTCCACTTT
size: few; J: TRBJ1-3; V: TRBV6-5; D: -; CDR3: CASSYQGNGGNTIYF; DNA: TGTGCCAGCAGTTACCAGGGTAACGGAGGAAACACCATATATTTT
size: -; J: TRBJ2-7; V: TRBV21-1; D: -; CDR3: CASSKGIAGGRRGQYF; DNA: TGTGCCAGCAGCAAAGGAATAGCGGGGGGCCGGAGGGGGCAGTACTTC
size: -; J: TRBJ1-3; V: TRBV4-1; D: -; CDR3: CASSQDPGLGNTIYF; DNA: TGCGCCAGCAGCCAAGATCCAGGGCTTGGAAACACCATATATTTT
size: -; J: TRBJ1-5; V: TRBV5-4; D: -; CDR3: CASSFIYKGGNQPQHF; DNA: TGTGCCAGCAGCTTCATTTACAAAGGAGGCAATCAGCCCCAGCATTTT
size: few; J: TRBJ1-2; V: TRBV7-3; D: -; CDR3: CASSLSEGVDGYTF; DNA: TGTGCCAGCAGCTTAAGTGAGGGGGTGGATGGCTACACCTTC